This is a list of T cell receptor beta chains from one sample in a study of blood T cell repertoires in COVID-19. Here immunoSEQ multiplex PCR was the method, and the copy in TCRdb shows in-frame clones only, minus some. The sample shows roughly 310,000 clones, roughly nine tenths of them seen only once. Sequences were obtained from peripheral blood. These receptors were collected from a woman in her twenties or thirties with COVID-19, enrolled during active disease. The CDR3 runs from the conserved cysteine through the conserved F or W. The D gene is left open where the match is weak. Clone size is not always given. Where it is, it says once, few, many or a class for expanded clones.

j_call clone_size d_call v_call cdr3_nt cdr3_aa
TRBJ1-3 once NA TRBV11-2 TGTGCCAGCAGCTCCCTTACATCCGCCTACACCATATATTTT CASSSLTSAYTIYF
TRBJ2-3 NA TRBD2 TRBV5-4 TGTGCCAGCAGCCCCCGAGTGGCGGGAGTTGCAGATACGCAGTATTTT CASSPRVAGVADTQYF
TRBJ2-1 NA TRBD2 TRBV5-1 TGCGCCAGCAGCCAGACTAGCGTCACCTACAATGAGCAGTTCTTC CASSQTSVTYNEQFF
TRBJ2-5 NA TRBD1 TRBV7-2 TGTGCCAGCAGACCCCGACAGGGGGGTGGTCAAGAGACCCAGTACTTC CASRPRQGGGQETQYF
TRBJ2-5 NA TRBD2 TRBV29-1 TGCAGCGTTGTTGGGACTAGCGGTGAGACCCAGTACTTC CSVVGTSGETQYF
TRBJ2-1 NA NA TRBV3-1/TRBV3-2 TGTGCCAGCAGCCAAGATGCAGGGGATTACAATGAGCAGTTCTTC CASSQDAGDYNEQFF
TRBJ1-3 NA NA TRBV14 TGTGCCAGCAGCCAACGCATGGGACTCTCTGGAAACACCATATATTTT CASSQRMGLSGNTIYF
TRBJ2-2 NA TRBD2 TRBV5-5 TGTGCCAGCAGCTTGGAACTAGCGGGGTTAAACACCGGGGAGCTGTTTTTT CASSLELAGLNTGELFF
TRBJ2-2 NA NA TRBV5-1 TGCGCCAGTAGAGACCTTGGGTCAGGGAAGGCCGGGGAGCTGTTTTTT CASRDLGSGKAGELFF
TRBJ2-7 NA NA TRBV6-6 TGTGCCAGCAGTTACTCGAAGTCAGGGAACCCCTACGAGCAGTACTTC CASSYSKSGNPYEQYF
TRBJ1-3 NA NA TRBV28 TGTGCCAGCCTTGGGTGGATCCGGGGGAGAAACACCATATATTTT CASLGWIRGRNTIYF
TRBJ1-6 NA NA TRBV21-1 TGTGCCAGCAGCCTTGGTTGGTACCAGAGGTATTCACCCCTCCACTTT CASSLGWYQRYSPLHF
TRBJ1-3 NA NA TRBV9 TGTGCCAGCACCAGGCCCCCTGGAAACACCATATATTTT CASTRPPGNTIYF
TRBJ1-2 NA NA TRBV5-1 TGCGCCAGCAGCTTGGACGGGACTAACTATGGCTACACCTTC CASSLDGTNYGYTF
TRBJ2-1 few TRBD1 TRBV6-1 TGTGCCAGCAGTGAATACAGGGGCTCCTACAATGAGCAGTTCTTC CASSEYRGSYNEQFF
TRBJ2-1 many NA TRBV28 TGTGCCAGCAGTCACCCAAACTTCGCTAGCTCCTACAATGAGCAGTTCTTC CASSHPNFASSYNEQFF
TRBJ1-3 NA TRBD1 TRBV19 TGTGCCAGTAGCGCCGGGACAGGCCCCGCTTCGTTGTATTTT CASSAGTGPASLYF
TRBJ2-3 NA TRBD2 TRBV5-1 TGCGCCAGCAGCTTGATAGCGGGGAGCTCGGCAGATACGCAGTATTTT CASSLIAGSSADTQYF
TRBJ2-2 NA TRBD2 TRBV5-1 TGCGCCAGCAGCTTGACTAGCGGGCCGACCGGGGAGCTGTTTTTT CASSLTSGPTGELFF
TRBJ2-5 NA TRBD1 TRBV2 TGTGCCAGCAGTGAAACGACAGGGGTGGGGGAGACCCAGTACTTC CASSETTGVGETQYF
TRBJ2-7 NA TRBD2 TRBV6-5 TGTGCCAGCAGCCCACTAGCGGGAGGGCCCTACGAGCAGTACTTC CASSPLAGGPYEQYF
TRBJ2-1 NA TRBD1 TRBV7-3 TGTGCCAGCAGCTCCACAGGGGGATATGAGCAGTTCTTC CASSSTGGYEQFF
TRBJ2-1 NA TRBD2 TRBV6-2/TRBV6-3 TGTGCCAGCAGTAAGGCTAGCGGGAGGGTAAGCAATGAGCAGTTCTTC CASSKASGRVSNEQFF
TRBJ2-2 NA TRBD2 TRBV10-3 TGTGCCGTAGGGACTAGCGGGAAGAACACCGGGGAGCTGTTTTTT CAVGTSGKNTGELFF
TRBJ1-2 NA NA TRBV15 TGTGCCACCCGAGACCGGGTGGGGGGTAATGGCTACACCTTC CATRDRVGGNGYTF
TRBJ1-1 NA TRBD1 TRBV9 TGTGCCAGCAGCGAACAGGGGGCAACTGAAGCTTTCTTT CASSEQGATEAFF
TRBJ1-4 NA NA TRBV19 TGTGCCAGTAGTACCATTTTAAGATCCAGGGGCAATGAAAAACTGTTTTTT CASSTILRSRGNEKLFF